Below, 5 T cell receptor beta chains from the same sample are listed, as sequenced in a study of blood T cell repertoires in COVID-19. The protocol was immunoSEQ multiplex PCR, while the TCRdb copy is restricted to in-frame clones and leaves out a portion. The data hold approximately 470,000 clones, with approximately 85% observed a single time. Sequencing used peripheral blood. The receptors were gathered from a human donor in a cohort sampled during active COVID-19.

The V call is TRBV2, the J call TRBJ1-5, with D perhaps matching TRBD1 (6 bases). V was trimmed by 3 bases and J by 3 bases, leaving 9 bases between them. CDR1 SNHLY and CDR2 FYNNEI come from the germline V gene. The CDR3 length is 14 residues. This CDR3 is CASSDWGHNQPQHF. For the CDR3, the DNA is TGTGCCAGCAGTGATTGGGGACACAATCAGCCCCAGCATTTT.

The chain links TRBV6-5 to TRBJ2-7; perhaps TRBD1 as D (6 bases). The CDR3 runs 12 residues. V was pared by 6 bases and J by 4 bases, with 10 bases between. Germline CDR1 is MNHEY and CDR2 is SVGAGI. This CDR3 reads CASRDRSYEQYF. In DNA, the CDR3 is TGTGCCAGCAGGGACAGATCTTACGAGCAGTACTTC.

This clone was detected only a few times. The rearrangement joins TRBV2 to TRBJ2-2, with 9 positions matching TRBD2. J lost 0 bases, V lost 2 bases, and 10 bases had no gene match. CDR1 is SNHLY and CDR2 is FYNNEI in the germline V gene. The length of the CDR3 is 19 residues. The CDR3: CASSELGVAGAPNTGELFF. DNA for the CDR3: TGTGCCAGCAGTGAATTAGGGGTAGCGGGAGCCCCGAACACCGGGGAGCTGTTTTTT.

A single count supports this clone. The J gene is TRBJ2-4, the V gene TRBV19, with TRBD1 matching over 8 bases. The CDR3 runs to 12 residues. The V and J ends lost 3 bases and 16 bases, in that order; junction bases with no gene match: 8. Germline V gives CDR1 LNHDA, CDR2 SQIVND (reference sequence). CDR3: CASSIPGTGFYF. The CDR3 bases are TGTGCCAGTAGTATTCCTGGGACAGGCTTCTACTTC.

The J gene is TRBJ1-2, the V gene TRBV19, with D perhaps matching TRBD1 (6 bases). There are 15 residues in the CDR3. V shed 5 bases and J shed 3 bases, with 16 bases lying between them. Germline V gene sequence: CDR1 LNHDA, CDR2 SQIVND (reference sequence). The CDR3 here is CASSGGGRGDYGYTF. DNA for the CDR3: TGTGCCAGTAGTGGCGGTGGCAGGGGAGACTATGGCTACACCTTC.